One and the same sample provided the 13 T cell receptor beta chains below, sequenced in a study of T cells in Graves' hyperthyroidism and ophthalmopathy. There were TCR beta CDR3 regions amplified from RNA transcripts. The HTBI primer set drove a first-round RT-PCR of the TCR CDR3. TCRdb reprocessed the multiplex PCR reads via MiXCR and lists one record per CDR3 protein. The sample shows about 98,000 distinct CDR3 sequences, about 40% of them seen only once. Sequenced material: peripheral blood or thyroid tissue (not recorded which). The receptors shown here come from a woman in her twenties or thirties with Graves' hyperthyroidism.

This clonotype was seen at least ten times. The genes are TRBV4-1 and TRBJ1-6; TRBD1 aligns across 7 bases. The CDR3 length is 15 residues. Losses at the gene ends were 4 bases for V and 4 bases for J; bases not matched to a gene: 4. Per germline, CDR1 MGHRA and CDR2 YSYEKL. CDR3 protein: CASSRDRHYNSPLHF. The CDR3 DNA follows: TGCGCCAGCAGCCGGGACAGACATTATAATTCACCCCTCCACTTT.

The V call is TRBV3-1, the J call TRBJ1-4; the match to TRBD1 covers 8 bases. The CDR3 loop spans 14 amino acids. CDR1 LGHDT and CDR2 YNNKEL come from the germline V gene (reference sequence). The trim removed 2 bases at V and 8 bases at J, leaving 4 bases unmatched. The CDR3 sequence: CASSQQGTGEKLFF. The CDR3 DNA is TGTGCCAGCAGCCAACAGGGGACAGGCGAAAAACTGTTTTTT.

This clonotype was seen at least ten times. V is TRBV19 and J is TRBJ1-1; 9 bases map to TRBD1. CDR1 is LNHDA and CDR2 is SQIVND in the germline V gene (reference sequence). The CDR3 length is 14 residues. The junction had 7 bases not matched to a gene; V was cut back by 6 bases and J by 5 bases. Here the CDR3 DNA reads TGTGCCAGTAGCGGGACAGGGTATCGAACTGAAGCTTTCTTT. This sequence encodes CASSGTGYRTEAFF.

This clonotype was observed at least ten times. Here the CDR3 reads CSASPVLYEQYF. CDR3 nucleotide sequence: TGCAGTGCTAGTCCTGTACTATACGAGCAGTACTTC. V usage is TRBV20-1 and J usage is TRBJ2-7; D not resolved. Trimming removed 3 bases at V and 4 bases at J, with 10 bases between. The CDR3 consists of 12 residues. Germline V CDR1 and CDR2: DFQATT, SNEGSKA (reference sequence).

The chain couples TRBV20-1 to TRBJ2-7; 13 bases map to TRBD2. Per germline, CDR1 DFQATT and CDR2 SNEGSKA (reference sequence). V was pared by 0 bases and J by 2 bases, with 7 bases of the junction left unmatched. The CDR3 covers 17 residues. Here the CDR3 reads CSARDLGLAGRTYEQYF. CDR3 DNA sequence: TGCAGTGCTAGAGATTTGGGACTAGCGGGACGAACCTACGAGCAGTACTTC.

CDR3 sequence reads: CSVERTGGYGYTF. Written as DNA, the CDR3 is TGCAGCGTTGAGAGGACAGGGGGCTATGGCTACACCTTC. The chain uses TRBV29-1 and TRBJ1-2; TRBD1 agrees at 10 bases. J lost 4 bases, V lost 3 bases, and 2 bases had no gene match. Germline values: CDR1 SQVTM, CDR2 ANQGSEA. This CDR3 has 13 amino acids.

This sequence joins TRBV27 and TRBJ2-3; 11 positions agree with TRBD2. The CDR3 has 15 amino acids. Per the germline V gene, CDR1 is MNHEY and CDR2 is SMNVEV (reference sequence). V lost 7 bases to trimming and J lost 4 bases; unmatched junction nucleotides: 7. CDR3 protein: CASNTPGLAADTQYF. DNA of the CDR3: TGTGCCAGCAACACACCGGGACTAGCGGCAGATACGCAGTATTTT.

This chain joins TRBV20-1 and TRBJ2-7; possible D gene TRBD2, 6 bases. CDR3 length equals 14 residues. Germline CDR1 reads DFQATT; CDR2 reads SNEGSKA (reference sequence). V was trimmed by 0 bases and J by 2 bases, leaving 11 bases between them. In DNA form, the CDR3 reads TGCAGTGCTAGAGATGGGGGGAGGACCTACGAGCAGTACTTC. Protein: CSARDGGRTYEQYF.

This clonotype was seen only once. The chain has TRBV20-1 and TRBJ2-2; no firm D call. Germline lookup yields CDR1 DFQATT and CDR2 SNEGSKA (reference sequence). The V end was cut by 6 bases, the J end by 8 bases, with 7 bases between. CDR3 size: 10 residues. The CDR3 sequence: CSAVGGELFF. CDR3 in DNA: TGCAGTGCCGTCGGAGGGGAGCTGTTTTTT.

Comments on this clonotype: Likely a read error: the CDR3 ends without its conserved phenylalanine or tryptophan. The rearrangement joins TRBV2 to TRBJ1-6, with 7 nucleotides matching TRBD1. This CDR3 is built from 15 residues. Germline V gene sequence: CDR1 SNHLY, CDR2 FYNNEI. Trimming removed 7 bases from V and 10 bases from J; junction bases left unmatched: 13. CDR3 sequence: CASTRTGQTGSPLHL. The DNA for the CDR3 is TGTGCCAGCACCAGGACGGGACAGACGGGCTCACCCCTCCACCTT.

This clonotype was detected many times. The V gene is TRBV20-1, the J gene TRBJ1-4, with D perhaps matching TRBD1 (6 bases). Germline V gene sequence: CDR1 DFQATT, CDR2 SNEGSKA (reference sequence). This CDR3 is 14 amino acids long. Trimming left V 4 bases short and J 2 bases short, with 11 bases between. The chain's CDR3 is CSATDGGTNEKLFF. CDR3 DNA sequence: TGCAGTGCTACCGACGGGGGCACTAATGAAAAACTGTTTTTT.

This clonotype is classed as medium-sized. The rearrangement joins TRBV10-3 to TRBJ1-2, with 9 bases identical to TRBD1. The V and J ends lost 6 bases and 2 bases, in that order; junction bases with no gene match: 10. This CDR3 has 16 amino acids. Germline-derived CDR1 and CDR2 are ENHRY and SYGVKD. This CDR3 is CAIRGQGPLGNYGYTF. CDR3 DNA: TGTGCCATCAGGGGACAGGGTCCCCTAGGGAACTATGGCTACACCTTC.

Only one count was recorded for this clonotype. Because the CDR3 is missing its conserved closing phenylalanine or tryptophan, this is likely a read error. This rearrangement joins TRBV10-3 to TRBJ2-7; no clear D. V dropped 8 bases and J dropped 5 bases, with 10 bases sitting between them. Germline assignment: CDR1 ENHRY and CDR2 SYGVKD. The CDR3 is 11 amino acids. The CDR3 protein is CAIGDGNEQYL. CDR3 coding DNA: TGTGCCATCGGGGATGGGAACGAGCAGTACCTC.